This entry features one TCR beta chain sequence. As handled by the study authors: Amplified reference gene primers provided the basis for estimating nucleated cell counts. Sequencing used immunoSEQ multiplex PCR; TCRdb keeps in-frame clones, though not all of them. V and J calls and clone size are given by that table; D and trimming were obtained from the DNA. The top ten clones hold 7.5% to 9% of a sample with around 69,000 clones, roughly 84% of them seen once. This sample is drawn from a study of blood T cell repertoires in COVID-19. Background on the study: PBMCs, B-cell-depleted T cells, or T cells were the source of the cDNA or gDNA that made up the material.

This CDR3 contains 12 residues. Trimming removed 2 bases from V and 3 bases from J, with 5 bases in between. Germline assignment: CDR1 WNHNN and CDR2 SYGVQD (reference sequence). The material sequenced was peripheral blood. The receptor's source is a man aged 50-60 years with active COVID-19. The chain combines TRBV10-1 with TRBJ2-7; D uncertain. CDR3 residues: CASSENSYEQYF. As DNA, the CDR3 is TGCGCCAGCAGTGAGAACAGCTACGAGCAGTACTTC.